The clone carrying this TCR beta chain was counted once. The sample originates from a study of blood T cell repertoires in COVID-19. The study recruited people aged roughly 18 to 100 years across approximately 24 US areas. TCRdb's copy holds only in-frame clones and misses some; the assay was immunoSEQ multiplex PCR. Of roughly 310,000 clones in the sample, about nine tenths were seen once. Germline V gene data show CDR1 as SGHTA and CDR2 as FQGNSA. The CDR3 has 15 residues. V was pared by 4 bases and J by 6 bases, with 4 bases of the junction left unmatched. The gene calls are TRBV7-2 and TRBJ1-6, with 9 positions matching TRBD1. The source material was PBMCs or T cells enriched from blood (not recorded which). This TCR was recovered from a man between 60 and 70 years old who had recovered from COVID-19. This chain's CDR3 is CASSSTGGINSPLHF. The CDR3 DNA sequence: TGTGCCAGCAGCTCAACAGGGGGCATTAATTCACCCCTCCACTTT. The variable domain in full, completed from reference TRBV7-2 and TRBJ1-6, reads GAGVSQSPSNKVTEKGKDVELRCDPISGHTALYWYRQSLGQGLEFLIYFQGNSAPDKSGLPSDRFSAERTGGSVSTLTIQRTQQEDSAVYLCASSSTGGINSPLHFGNGTRLTVT.